Detailed here is one T cell receptor (beta chain). The CDR3 sequence is 16 residues long. Trimming left V 0 bases short and J 0 bases short, with 11 bases between. Germline V gene data show CDR1 as SGHRS and CDR2 as YFSETQ. Libraries were prepared by immunoSEQ multiplex PCR; TCRdb keeps only in-frame clonotypes and omits some of them. The sample lists roughly 71,000 clones, 88% seen once, with approximately 30% in the top ten. The sample originates from a study of blood T cell repertoires in COVID-19. Background on the study: Both acute and convalescent COVID-19 samples were obtained from the United States, Italy and Spain.

Sequencing was done on a sample of peripheral blood. This receptor was obtained from a man aged 45-65 years with acute or convalescent COVID-19. V gene TRBV5-1 combines with J gene TRBJ2-3; TRBD2 is a possible D gene (6 bases). CDR3 DNA: TGCGCCAGCAGCTTGGAGGGCGGGGTAAGCACAGATACGCAGTATTTT. This sequence encodes CASSLEGGVSTDTQYF.